What follows are 8 T cell receptor beta chains derived from one specimen sequenced in a study of beta chain features in type 1 diabetes. Broader study findings: For Type 1 diabetes patients, all four CD4+ subsets carried TCRB CDR3s that were moderately but significantly shorter.

No antigen has been assigned to these receptors. Expressed TCRB transcripts were sequenced because the isolated RNA had all been reverse transcribed beforehand. This table comes from immunoSEQ multiplex PCR, and its TCRdb copy is limited to in-frame clones, with some not included. Altogether 120,000 or so clones are present, 15% to 20% being singletons, with the ten largest covering roughly 2.5%. Sequencing used central memory CD4+ T cells from blood. These receptors were collected from a man between 25 and 39 years old with type 1 diabetes.

This clone was counted a few times. The chain joins TRBV7-8 to TRBJ2-1, with D unclear. Germline CDR1 SGHVS, CDR2 FQNEAQ. This CDR3 is 14 amino acids long. Trimming took off 6 bases at V and 8 bases at J, with 17 bases between the two ends. CDR3 coding DNA: TGTGCCAGCAGTTTTATTGGGGATGGCGATGAGCAGTTCTTC. It is translated as CASSFIGDGDEQFF.

The chain carries TRBV30 and TRBJ1-2; 7 bases are shared with TRBD1. The CDR3 runs 15 residues. Germline V gene lookup returns CDR1 GTSNPN and CDR2 SVGIG (reference sequence). V gave up 2 bases and J gave up 3 bases; unmatched junction bases: 9. CDR3 protein: CAWSLGSGGDYGYTF. Here the CDR3 DNA reads TGTGCCTGGAGTTTAGGATCAGGGGGAGACTATGGCTACACCTTC. Full variable domain (rest looked up from reference TRBV30 and TRBJ1-2): SQTIHQWPATLVQPVGSPLSLECTVEGTSNPNLYWYRQAAGRGLQLLFYSVGIGQISSEVPQNLSASRPQDRQFILSSKKLLLSDSGFYLCAWSLGSGGDYGYTFGSGTRLTVV.

J is TRBJ1-5 and V is TRBV5-4; D ambiguous. Germline V gene lookup returns CDR1 SGHNT and CDR2 YYREEE (reference sequence). The V end lost 4 bases, the J end lost 6 bases, and 8 bases lay between the germline ends. This CDR3 is 12 amino acids long. The CDR3 loop is CASSREGQPQHF. CDR3 nucleotide sequence: TGTGCCAGCAGCCGGGAGGGTCAGCCCCAGCATTTT.

This clone was recorded at least ten times. The chain employs TRBV7-2 and TRBJ2-3; a weak D match, TRBD1 (5 bases). Germline V gene sequence: CDR1 SGHTA, CDR2 FQGNSA. The CDR3 sequence is 12 residues long. Trimming cost V 1 base and J 9 bases, with 8 bases left between them. In nucleotides, the CDR3 is TGTGCCAGCAGCTTAGGACAGAACACGCAGTATTTT. Translated, it gives CASSLGQNTQYF. The variable domain in full, completed from reference TRBV7-2 and TRBJ2-3, reads GAGVSQSPSNKVTEKGKDVELRCDPISGHTALYWYRQSLGQGLEFLIYFQGNSAPDKSGLPSDRFSAERTGGSVSTLTIQRTQQEDSAVYLCASSLGQNTQYFGPGTRLTVL.

This clone was picked up many times. V is TRBV4-3 and J is TRBJ2-3, with 7 positions matching TRBD1. Looked up from germline, CDR1 is LGHNA and CDR2 is YSLEER. The V and J ends lost 4 bases and 1 base, in that order; junction bases with no gene match: 5. The CDR3 extends over 15 amino acids. The CDR3 coding sequence is TGCGCCAGCAGCCGAGGGACAGACCGCACAGATACGCAGTATTTT. It yields the protein CASSRGTDRTDTQYF.

In its sample, this clone was seen a few times. The rearrangement joins TRBV4-1 to TRBJ1-2; 7 bases match TRBD1. The V gene end was trimmed by 1 base and the J gene end by 4 bases; junction bases not matched to a gene: 6. Germline V gives CDR1 MGHRA, CDR2 YSYEKL. This CDR3 comprises 15 residues. The CDR3 region is CASSQGTGSPYGYTF. CDR3 coding DNA: TGCGCCAGCAGCCAAGGGACAGGTTCACCCTATGGCTACACCTTC.

This clone was observed a handful of times. The same CDR3 is also encoded by other DNA sequences in this sample. The chain couples TRBV7-2 to TRBJ2-3, with 8 nucleotides matching TRBD2. The CDR3 loop spans 14 amino acids. Germline V gives CDR1 SGHTA, CDR2 FQGNSA. The ends lost 4 bases at V and 3 bases at J; junction bases unmatched: 3. The CDR3 sequence: CASSSTSGTDTQYF. As DNA, the CDR3 is TGTGCCAGCAGCTCTACTAGCGGAACAGATACGCAGTATTTT. Full variable domain (missing parts from reference TRBV7-2 and TRBJ2-3): GAGVSQSPSNKVTEKGKDVELRCDPISGHTALYWYRQSLGQGLEFLIYFQGNSAPDKSGLPSDRFSAERTGGSVSTLTIQRTQQEDSAVYLCASSSTSGTDTQYFGPGTRLTVL.

The CDR3 is CASSLGVAAGQETQYF. The CDR3 DNA sequence: TGTGCCAGCAGCTTGGGGGTGGCAGCGGGGCAAGAGACCCAGTACTTC. This sequence joins TRBV5-4 and TRBJ2-5; 7 bases are shared with TRBD2. The CDR3 consists of 16 residues. Trimming cost V 0 bases and J 2 bases; bases outside gene matches: 7. Germline assignment: CDR1 SGHNT and CDR2 YYREEE (reference sequence).